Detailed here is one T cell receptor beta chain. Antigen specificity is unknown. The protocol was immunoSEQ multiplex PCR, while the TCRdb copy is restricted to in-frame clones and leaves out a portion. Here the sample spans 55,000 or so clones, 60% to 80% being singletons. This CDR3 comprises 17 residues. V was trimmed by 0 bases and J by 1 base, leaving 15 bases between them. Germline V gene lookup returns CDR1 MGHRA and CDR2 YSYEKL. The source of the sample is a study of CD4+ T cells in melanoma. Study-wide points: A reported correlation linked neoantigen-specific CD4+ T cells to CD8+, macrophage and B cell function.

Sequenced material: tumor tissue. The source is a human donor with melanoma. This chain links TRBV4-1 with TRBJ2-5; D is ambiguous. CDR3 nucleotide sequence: TGCGCCAGCAGCCAAGATCAGTCGAGTCGCGGCCAAGAGACCCAGTACTTC. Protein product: CASSQDQSSRGQETQYF.